Shown below are 10 T cell receptor beta chains from a single sample sequenced in a study of shared clonotypes between healthy human individuals. Repertoires were generated with immunoSEQ multiplex PCR, while TCRdb's copy carries only in-frame clones and drops some. The data hold some 2.3 million clones, with roughly 93% observed a single time. The sequencing sample was made of naive CD4+ T cells from PBMCs. Subset specified: CD45RA+ positively selected. The receptors were gathered from a man aged 18 to 30 in good health. Some clones in this sample may be carry-over from other donors' samples.

Details on this clone: This same CDR3 is encoded by further DNA sequences in the sample. The chain combines TRBV5-1 with TRBJ2-3; 12 nucleotides align to TRBD2. Germline trimming cut 4 bases from V and 5 bases from J; bases unmatched to any gene: 2. The CDR3 runs to 14 residues. Germline values: CDR1 SGHRS, CDR2 YFSETQ. The CDR3 protein is CASSPLAGGDTQYF. The CDR3 region has the DNA TGCGCCAGCAGCCCACTAGCGGGAGGAGATACGCAGTATTTT. Supplemented by reference TRBV5-1 and TRBJ2-3, the full variable domain reads KAGVTQTPRYLIKTRGQQVTLSCSPISGHRSVSWYQQTPGQGLQFLFEYFSETQRNKGNFPGRFSGRQFSNSRSEMNVSTLELGDSALYLCASSPLAGGDTQYFGPGTRLTVL.

The rearrangement uses TRBV28 and TRBJ2-2, with D perhaps TRBD2 (6 bases). Per germline, CDR1 MDHEN and CDR2 SYDVKM. V was cut by 8 bases and J by 6 bases, with 22 bases left in between. The CDR3 spans 16 residues. CDR3 region: CASLSSGEARSGELFF. In nucleotides, the CDR3 is TGTGCCAGCCTTTCTTCCGGGGAGGCGAGATCCGGGGAGCTGTTTTTT.

This chain joins TRBV5-1 and TRBJ2-7; D tentatively reads TRBD1 or TRBD2 (5 bases each). The V and J ends lost 4 bases and 6 bases respectively, with 17 bases between them. The CDR3 length is 14 residues. Per germline, CDR1 SGHRS and CDR2 YFSETQ. The CDR3 loop reads CASSEGPFLLEQYF. CDR3 DNA: TGCGCCAGCAGCGAGGGACCTTTTCTGCTCGAGCAGTACTTC.

The V gene is TRBV19, the J gene TRBJ2-3; 10 positions agree with TRBD2. The germline gives CDR1 LNHDA, CDR2 SQIVND (reference sequence). The CDR3 spans 14 residues. Trimming took 9 bases from V and 4 from J; bases not matched to a gene: 7. The CDR3 coding sequence is TGTGCCAGCAAACCTCTAGCGGGGGCAGATACGCAGTATTTT. Its protein product is CASKPLAGADTQYF.

This sequence joins TRBV27 and TRBJ1-1; tentative D call: TRBD1 (5 bases). CDR3 length: 15 amino acids. Deletions cut 2 bases from V and 0 bases from J, with 10 bases between. Per the germline V gene, CDR1 is MNHEY and CDR2 is SMNVEV (reference sequence). CDR3 protein: CASSLKAGMNTEAFF. The CDR3 coding sequence is TGTGCCAGCAGTTTAAAAGCAGGGATGAACACTGAAGCTTTCTTT.

Regarding this clone: This sample also contains other DNA sequences that code for the same CDR3. The V gene is TRBV5-1, the J gene TRBJ2-1; TRBD1 aligns across 8 bases. CDR3 length: 12 residues. CDR1 SGHRS and CDR2 YFSETQ come from the germline V gene. J was trimmed by 10 bases and V by 0 bases; bases with no gene match: 0. The CDR3 bases are TGCGCCAGCAGCTTGGCAGGGGGCGAGCAGTTCTTC. Protein sequence: CASSLAGGEQFF.

Regarding this clone: This specimen includes other DNA sequences encoding the same CDR3. The chain has TRBV5-1 and TRBJ2-2; D not certain. Germline V CDR1 and CDR2: SGHRS, YFSETQ. This CDR3 region has 14 residues. Trimming cost V 0 bases and J 4 bases, with 7 bases left between them. CDR3 loop: CASSLAASTGELFF. CDR3 in DNA: TGCGCCAGCAGCTTGGCGGCGTCCACCGGGGAGCTGTTTTTT.

The chain recombines TRBV19 with TRBJ1-5; possible D gene TRBD1, 5 bases. The CDR3 loop spans 17 amino acids. Trimming took off 2 bases at V and 3 bases at J, with 17 bases between the two ends. Germline CDR1 reads LNHDA; CDR2 reads SQIVND (reference sequence). The DNA for the CDR3 is TGTGCCAGTAGTATACCAGGGCATAACATTCTCAATCAGCCCCAGCATTTT. Residues: CASSIPGHNILNQPQHF.

The gene calls are TRBV15 and TRBJ2-7, with D tentatively TRBD1 or TRBD2 (6 bases each). Germline CDR1 LNHNV, CDR2 YYDKDF (reference sequence). This CDR3 has 16 amino acids. V was shortened by 1 base and J by 4 bases, with 17 bases between the two germline ends. The CDR3 loop reads CATSRGGPAGGYEQYF. The DNA of the CDR3 is TGTGCCACCAGCAGAGGGGGGCCTGCCGGGGGATACGAGCAGTACTTC. The full variable domain, rest sourced from reference TRBV15 and TRBJ2-7, is DAMVIQNPRYQVTQFGKPVTLSCSQTLNHNVMYWYQQKSSQAPKLLFHYYDKDFNNEADTPDNFQSRRPNTSFCFLDIRSPGLGDTAMYLCATSRGGPAGGYEQYFGPGTRLTVT.

This chain joins TRBV11-2 and TRBJ2-7; D gene uncertain. Deletions cut 1 base from V and 7 bases from J, with 8 bases between. Germline V gene sequence: CDR1 SGHAT, CDR2 FQNNGV. This CDR3 region has 12 residues. The CDR3: CASSLGPFEQYF. Here the CDR3 DNA reads TGTGCCAGCAGCTTAGGGCCTTTTGAGCAGTACTTC.